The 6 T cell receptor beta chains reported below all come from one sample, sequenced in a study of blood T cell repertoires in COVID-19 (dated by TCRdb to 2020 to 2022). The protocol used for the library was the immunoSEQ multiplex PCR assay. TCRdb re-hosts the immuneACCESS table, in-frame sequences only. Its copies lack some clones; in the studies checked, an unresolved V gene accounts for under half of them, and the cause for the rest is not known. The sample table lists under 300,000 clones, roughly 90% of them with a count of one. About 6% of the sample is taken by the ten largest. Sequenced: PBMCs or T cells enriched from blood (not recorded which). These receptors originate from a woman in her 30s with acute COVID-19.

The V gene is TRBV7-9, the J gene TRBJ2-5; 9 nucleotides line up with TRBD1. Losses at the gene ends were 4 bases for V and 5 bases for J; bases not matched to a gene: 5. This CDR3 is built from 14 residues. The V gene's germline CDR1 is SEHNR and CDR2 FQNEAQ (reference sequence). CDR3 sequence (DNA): TGTGCCAGCAGCTGGGACAGGGCCGTCGAGACCCAGTACTTC. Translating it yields CASSWDRAVETQYF.

In nucleotides, the CDR3 is TGTGCCAGCAGGACAGGGAGGCAGCCCCAGCATTTT. Translated, it gives CASRTGRQPQHF. The chain is built from TRBV28 and TRBJ1-5; 7 bases align to TRBD1. Looked up from germline, CDR1 is MDHEN and CDR2 is SYDVKM. Trimming cost V 6 bases and J 7 bases; bases outside gene matches: 3. This CDR3 spans 12 amino acids.

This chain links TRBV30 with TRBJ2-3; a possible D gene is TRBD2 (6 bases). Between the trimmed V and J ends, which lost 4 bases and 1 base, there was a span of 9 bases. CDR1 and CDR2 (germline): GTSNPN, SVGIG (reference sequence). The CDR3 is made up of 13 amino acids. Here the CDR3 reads CAWTQRGTDTQYF. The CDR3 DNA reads TGTGCCTGGACCCAGCGGGGCACAGATACGCAGTATTTT.

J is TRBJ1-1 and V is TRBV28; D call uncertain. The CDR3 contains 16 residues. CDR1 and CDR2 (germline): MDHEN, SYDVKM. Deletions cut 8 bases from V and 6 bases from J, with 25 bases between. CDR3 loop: CASDTRRVGVFAEAFF. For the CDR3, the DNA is TGTGCCAGCGACACGAGGAGGGTGGGTGTGTTCGCTGAAGCTTTCTTT.

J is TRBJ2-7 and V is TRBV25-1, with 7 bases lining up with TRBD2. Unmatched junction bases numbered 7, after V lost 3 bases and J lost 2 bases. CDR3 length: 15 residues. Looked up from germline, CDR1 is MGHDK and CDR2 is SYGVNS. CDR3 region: CASSDGRETPYEQYF. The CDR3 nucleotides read TGTGCCAGCAGTGACGGGCGGGAGACCCCCTACGAGCAGTACTTC.

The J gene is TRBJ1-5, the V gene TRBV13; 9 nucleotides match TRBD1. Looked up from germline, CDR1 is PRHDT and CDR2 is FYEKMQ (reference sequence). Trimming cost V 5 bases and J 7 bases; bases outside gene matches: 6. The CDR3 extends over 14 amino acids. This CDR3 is CASSRTGVEQPQHF. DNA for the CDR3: TGTGCCAGCAGCAGGACAGGGGTAGAACAGCCCCAGCATTTT. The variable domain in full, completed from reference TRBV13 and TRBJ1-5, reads AAGVIQSPRHLIKEKRETATLKCYPIPRHDTVYWYQQGPGQDPQFLISFYEKMQSDKGSIPDRFSAQQFSDYHSELNMSSLELGDSALYFCASSRTGVEQPQHFGDGTRLSIL.